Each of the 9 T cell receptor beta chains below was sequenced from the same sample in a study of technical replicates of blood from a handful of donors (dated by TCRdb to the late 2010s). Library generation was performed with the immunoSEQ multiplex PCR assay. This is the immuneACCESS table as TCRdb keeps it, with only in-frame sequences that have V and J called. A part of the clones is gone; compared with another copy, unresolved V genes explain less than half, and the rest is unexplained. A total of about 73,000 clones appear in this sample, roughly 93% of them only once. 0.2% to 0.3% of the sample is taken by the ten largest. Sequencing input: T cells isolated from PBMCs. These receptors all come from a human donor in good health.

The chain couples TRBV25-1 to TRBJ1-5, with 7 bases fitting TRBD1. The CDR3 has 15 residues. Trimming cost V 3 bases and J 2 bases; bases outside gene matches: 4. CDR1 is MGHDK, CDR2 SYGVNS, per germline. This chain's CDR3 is CASSDQTGGNQPQHF. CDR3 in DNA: TGTGCCAGCAGTGATCAAACAGGGGGCAATCAGCCCCAGCATTTT.

The CDR3 is CASSPERESDTQYF. Here the CDR3 DNA reads TGTGCCAGCAGTCCTGAACGGGAATCAGATACGCAGTATTTT. The chain couples TRBV6-1 to TRBJ2-3; D might be TRBD2 (5 bases). This CDR3 has 14 amino acids. V was trimmed by 5 bases and J by 4 bases, leaving 13 bases between them. In germline, CDR1 is MNHNS, CDR2 SASEGT.

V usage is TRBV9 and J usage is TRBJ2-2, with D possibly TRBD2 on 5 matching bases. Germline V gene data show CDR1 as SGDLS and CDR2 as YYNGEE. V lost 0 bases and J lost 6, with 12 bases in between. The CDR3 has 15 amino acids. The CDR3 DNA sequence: TGTGCCAGCAGCGTAGATCTGGGGAGCCCCGGGGAGCTGTTTTTT. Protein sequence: CASSVDLGSPGELFF.

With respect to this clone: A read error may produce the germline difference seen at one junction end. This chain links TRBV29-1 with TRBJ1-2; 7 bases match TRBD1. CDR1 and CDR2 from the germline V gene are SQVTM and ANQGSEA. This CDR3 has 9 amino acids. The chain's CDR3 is CTGVYGYTF. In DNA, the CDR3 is TGTACAGGGGTCTATGGCTACACCTTC.

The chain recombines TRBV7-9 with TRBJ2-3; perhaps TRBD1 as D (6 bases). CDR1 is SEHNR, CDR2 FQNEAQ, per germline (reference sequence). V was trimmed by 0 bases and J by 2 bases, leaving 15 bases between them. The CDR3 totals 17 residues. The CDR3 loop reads CASSLAVQGILTDTQYF. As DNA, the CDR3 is TGTGCCAGCAGCTTAGCTGTACAGGGCATTCTCACAGATACGCAGTATTTT.

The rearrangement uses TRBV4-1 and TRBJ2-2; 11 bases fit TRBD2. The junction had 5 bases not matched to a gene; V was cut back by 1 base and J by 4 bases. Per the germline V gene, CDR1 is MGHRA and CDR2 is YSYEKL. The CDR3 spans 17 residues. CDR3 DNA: TGCGCCAGCAGCCAAGTTCTAGCGGGAGGTCTCACCGGGGAGCTGTTTTTT. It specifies CASSQVLAGGLTGELFF.

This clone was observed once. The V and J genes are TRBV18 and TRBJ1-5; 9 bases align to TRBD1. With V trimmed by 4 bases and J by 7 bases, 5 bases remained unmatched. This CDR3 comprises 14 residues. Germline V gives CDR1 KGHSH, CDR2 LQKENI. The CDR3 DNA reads TGTGCCAGCTCACTGACAGGGGGTCGGCAGCCCCAGCATTTT. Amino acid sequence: CASSLTGGRQPQHF.

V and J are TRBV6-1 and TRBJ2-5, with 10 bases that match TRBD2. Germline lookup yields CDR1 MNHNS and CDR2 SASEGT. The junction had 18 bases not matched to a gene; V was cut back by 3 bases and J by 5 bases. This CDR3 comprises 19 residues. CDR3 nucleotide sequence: TGTGCCAGCAGTGACGCCCGAGTCGGGCTAGCGGGAGTTGCTGAGACCCAGTACTTC. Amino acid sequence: CASSDARVGLAGVAETQYF.

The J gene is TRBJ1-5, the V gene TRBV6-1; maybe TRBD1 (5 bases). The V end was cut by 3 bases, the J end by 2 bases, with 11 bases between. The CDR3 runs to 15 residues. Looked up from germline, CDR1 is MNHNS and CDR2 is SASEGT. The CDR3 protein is CASSDGGVGNQPQHF. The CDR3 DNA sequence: TGTGCCAGCAGTGACGGGGGAGTTGGCAATCAGCCCCAGCATTTT.